This T cell receptor (beta chain) was captured by sequencing in a study of T cells in Graves' hyperthyroidism and ophthalmopathy. Regarding the study as a whole: Also found in blood were most expanded thyroid clonotypes above 0.001.

This CDR3 contains 14 residues. Germline CDR1 SGHNT, CDR2 YYREEE (reference sequence). V was pared by 3 bases and J by 3 bases, with 3 bases of the junction left unmatched. RNA transcripts gave rise to amplified TCR beta CDR3 regions. The HTBI primer set was used in a first-round RT-PCR of the TCR CDR3. TCRdb passed the multiplex PCR reads through MiXCR, listing each CDR3 protein once. The repertoire holds about 300,000 distinct CDR3 sequences, with roughly 14% as singletons. About this clonotype itself: Its target is not known.

For the diagnoses, clinical symptoms, serum thyroxine and TRAb, thyroid ultrasound and orbital computed tomography were used. Drawn at first hyperthyroidism diagnosis, the blood sample preceded any ophthalmopathy symptoms. V is TRBV5-4 and J is TRBJ1-2; 9 bases match TRBD1. The sample comprised blood. The source is a woman in her 30s with Graves' hyperthyroidism that later progressed to Graves' ophthalmopathy. The CDR3 coding sequence is TGTGCCAGCAGCTACCGGGACAGGGACTATGGCTACACCTTC. This encodes CASSYRDRDYGYTF.